The sequence of this TCR beta chain was determined in a study of B cell selection in AIRE deficiency. CD4+CD127+ cells were sorted as the conventional CD4 T cells. There are 19 residues in the CDR3. The V gene's germline CDR1 is LGHNA and CDR2 YNFKEQ. V was pared by 0 bases and J by 2 bases, with 8 bases of the junction left unmatched. Data came from immunoSEQ multiplex PCR; TCRdb stores just in-frame clones and leaves some out. This repertoire shows approximately 24,000 clones, 90% to 97% found once; its top ten account for roughly 0.18%. Study-level results: Shared Treg sequences were biased toward short CDR3s with few non-templated nucleotide insertions.

With regard to this clone: The antigen is unknown.

This sequence joins TRBV4-2 and TRBJ2-1; 12 nucleotides match TRBD2. Sequencing was done on a sample of CD4+CD127+ conventional T cells sorted from PBMCs. The TCR sequence derives from a human donor in good health. This CDR3 reads CASSQEGPSGGAPYNEQFF. The DNA for the CDR3 is TGTGCCAGCAGCCAAGAGGGACCTAGCGGGGGGGCACCCTACAATGAGCAGTTCTTC.